This entry lists 23 T cell receptor beta chains sequenced from one sample in a study of cytomegalovirus exposure and HLA in healthy donors. In the PCR, 60 Vbeta and 13 Jbeta primers were used. TCRdb keeps only in-frame clones here, not all; method: immunoSEQ multiplex PCR. In total, the table holds about 200,000 clones. Specimen: PBMCs. The source is a boy aged 5-17 years in good health and CMV-seronegative.

The rearrangement uses TRBV4-2 and TRBJ2-3; TRBD2 matches 10 bases. This CDR3 is built from 15 residues. The V and J ends lost 0 bases and 6 bases, in that order; junction bases with no gene match: 3. The V gene's germline CDR1 is LGHNA and CDR2 YNFKEQ. In nucleotides, the CDR3 is TGTGCCAGCAGCCAAGAAGCGGGGGGGTCGGATACGCAGTATTTT. It translates to CASSQEAGGSDTQYF.

CDR3 sequence: CASSLDRVGTDTQYF. CDR3 coding DNA: TGTGCCAGCTCCCTAGACAGGGTCGGCACAGATACGCAGTATTTT. The chain recombines TRBV19 with TRBJ2-3; 7 bases match TRBD1. The CDR3 is made up of 15 amino acids. The germline V gene encodes CDR1 LNHDA and CDR2 SQIVND (reference sequence). V dropped 9 bases and J dropped 1; count of bases not matched to a gene: 10. Filled out from reference TRBV19 and TRBJ2-3, the complete variable domain reads DGGITQSPKYLFRKEGQNVTLSCEQNLNHDAMYWYRQDPGQGLRLIYYSQIVNDFQKGDIAEGYSVSREKKESFPLTVTSAQKNPTAFYLCASSLDRVGTDTQYFGPGTRLTVL.

The chain has TRBV19 and TRBJ1-5; the D gene is possibly TRBD1 (6 bases). The CDR3 spans 16 residues. Trimming took off 4 bases at V and 2 bases at J, with 15 bases between the two ends. CDR1 LNHDA and CDR2 SQIVND come from the germline V gene (reference sequence). CDR3 region: CASSRGAGGGNQPQHF. The DNA for the CDR3 is TGTGCCAGTAGTAGGGGGGCGGGGGGCGGCAATCAGCCCCAGCATTTT.

The V gene is TRBV27, the J gene TRBJ2-5; 8 bases align to TRBD2. The CDR3 is 12 residues long. V trimming: 8 bases; J trimming: 4 bases; junction bases outside the gene matches: 3. CDR1 MNHEY and CDR2 SMNVEV come from the germline V gene (reference sequence). The CDR3 coding sequence is TGTGCCAGCCGGGGGGGTTCAGAGACCCAGTACTTC. Its protein product is CASRGGSETQYF.

CDR3 nucleotides: TGTGCCAGTAGTATCACAGGGGACAATTCACCCCTCCACTTT. Amino acid sequence: CASSITGDNSPLHF. This chain uses TRBV19 with TRBJ1-6; 7 bases align to TRBD1. J lost 7 bases, V lost 3 bases, and 3 bases had no gene match. The germline V gene encodes CDR1 LNHDA and CDR2 SQIVND (reference sequence). There are 14 residues in the CDR3.

The genes are TRBV4-3 and TRBJ2-1; D might be TRBD1 (6 bases). Trimming took 1 base from V and 8 from J, leaving 18 bases between them. Per the germline V gene, CDR1 is LGHNA and CDR2 is YSLEER. CDR3 length: 16 residues. CDR3 sequence reads: CASSQGFPGVRDEQFF. CDR3 sequence (DNA): TGCGCCAGCAGCCAAGGATTCCCAGGGGTAAGGGATGAGCAGTTCTTC.

The gene calls are TRBV7-6 and TRBJ2-5; TRBD2 is a possible D gene (6 bases). CDR1 is SGHVS and CDR2 is FNYEAQ in the germline V gene. The CDR3 is made up of 14 amino acids. The V end was cut by 1 base, the J end by 4 bases, with 10 bases between. The CDR3 DNA reads TGTGCCAGCAGCTTAGAGAGTAGCGGAGAGACCCAGTACTTC. It specifies CASSLESSGETQYF.

The chain recombines TRBV5-4 with TRBJ2-7; 8 nucleotides line up with TRBD1. The V gene end was trimmed by 3 bases and the J gene end by 5 bases; junction bases not matched to a gene: 10. Germline lookup yields CDR1 SGHNT and CDR2 YYREEE (reference sequence). The CDR3 covers 15 residues. As DNA, the CDR3 is TGTGCCAGCAGCTCTTTCGGGACAGGTCCCCACGAGCAGTACTTC. This gives the protein CASSSFGTGPHEQYF.

The chain uses TRBV6-5 and TRBJ1-2; 7 nucleotides line up with TRBD1. Losses at the gene ends were 4 bases for V and 5 bases for J; bases not matched to a gene: 10. This CDR3 has 15 amino acids. Germline V CDR1 and CDR2: MNHEY, SVGAGI. The CDR3 DNA reads TGTGCCAGCAGTTTCGACAGGGAATTGGGGTATGGCTACACCTTC. Amino acid sequence: CASSFDRELGYGYTF.

This chain uses TRBV6-6 with TRBJ2-1, with TRBD2 matching 9 bases. V dropped 3 bases and J dropped 6; count of bases not matched to a gene: 9. The CDR3 consists of 16 residues. CDR1 and CDR2 (germline): MNHNY, SVGAGI (reference sequence). The CDR3 is CASSYPGRGGPNEQFF. CDR3 coding DNA: TGTGCCAGCAGTTATCCTGGGCGGGGGGGCCCCAATGAGCAGTTCTTC.

This chain links TRBV6-5 with TRBJ1-1; D is undetermined. Per germline, CDR1 MNHEY and CDR2 SVGAGI. This CDR3 contains 13 residues. Trimming cost V 7 bases and J 5 bases, with 14 bases left between them. CDR3 amino acids: CASTQAVGTEAFF. The CDR3 nucleotides are TGTGCCAGCACGCAGGCTGTCGGTACTGAAGCTTTCTTT.

The V gene is TRBV10-2, the J gene TRBJ2-5; the match to TRBD2 covers 9 bases. The germline CDR1 and CDR2 sequences are WSHSY and SAAADI. CDR3 length equals 14 residues. V was clipped by 6 bases and J by 1 base; unmatched bases: 3. CDR3 bases: TGCGCCAGCAGCCTAGCGGGGCGCCAAGAGACCCAGTACTTC. Protein sequence: CASSLAGRQETQYF.

This chain uses TRBV7-9 with TRBJ1-2, with a possible D match to TRBD1 (6 bases). This CDR3 contains 14 residues. The germline gives CDR1 SEHNR, CDR2 FQNEAQ (reference sequence). Trimming removed 2 bases at V and 6 bases at J, with 13 bases between. The CDR3 reads CASSLSWEGDGYTF. The CDR3 region has the DNA TGTGCCAGCAGCTTATCGTGGGAGGGGGATGGCTACACCTTC.

J is TRBJ2-5 and V is TRBV15, with 13 bases identical to TRBD2. V lost 0 bases and J lost 4; bases outside the gene matches: 8. CDR3 size: 18 residues. Germline assignment: CDR1 LNHNV and CDR2 YYDKDF (reference sequence). The CDR3 nucleotides are TGTGCCACCAGCAGAGATCAAACTAGCGGGGGGGCGGGAGAGACCCAGTACTTC. Its protein is CATSRDQTSGGAGETQYF.

The chain joins TRBV5-6 to TRBJ1-2; TRBD1 is a possible D gene (6 bases). The CDR3 length is 15 residues. Trimming removed 4 bases at V and 4 bases at J, with 17 bases between. From germline, CDR1 is SGHDT and CDR2 YYEEEE. CDR3 sequence: CASSGGPTGPYGYTF. CDR3 nucleotides: TGTGCCAGCAGCGGGGGACCGACAGGACCCTATGGCTACACCTTC.

The genes are TRBV29-1 and TRBJ1-2, with TRBD1 identical over 7 bases. The V gene end was trimmed by 7 bases and the J gene end by 3 bases; junction bases not matched to a gene: 20. CDR3 length: 17 residues. CDR1 and CDR2 from the germline V gene are SQVTM and ANQGSEA. The chain's CDR3 is CSAFGADRRRLDYGYTF. The CDR3 nucleotides read TGCAGCGCCTTTGGGGCGGACAGGCGACGTCTAGACTATGGCTACACCTTC.

The chain recombines TRBV6-5 with TRBJ2-2, with 8 bases fitting TRBD2. The CDR3 length is 14 residues. Germline V gives CDR1 MNHEY, CDR2 SVGAGI. V was clipped by 6 bases and J by 3 bases; unmatched bases: 3. The CDR3 DNA reads TGTGCCAGCAGGGCGGGGGGCCACACCGGGGAGCTGTTTTTT. Protein sequence: CASRAGGHTGELFF.

This sequence joins TRBV15 and TRBJ1-5; D is undetermined. Trimming took off 0 bases at V and 2 bases at J, with 14 bases between the two ends. This CDR3 region has 17 residues. The V gene's germline CDR1 is LNHNV and CDR2 YYDKDF (reference sequence). CDR3 DNA sequence: TGTGCCACCAGCAGAGATGGGCGGGAGGCGGGCAATCAGCCCCAGCATTTT. Amino acid sequence: CATSRDGREAGNQPQHF.

The V call is TRBV4-1, the J call TRBJ2-1, with TRBD1 identical over 11 bases. There are 14 residues in the CDR3. The trim removed 4 bases at V and 6 bases at J, leaving 2 bases unmatched. Germline values: CDR1 MGHRA, CDR2 YSYEKL. CDR3 protein: CASSRGTGGNEQFF. The CDR3 DNA sequence: TGCGCCAGCAGCCGTGGGACAGGGGGCAATGAGCAGTTCTTC.

V gene TRBV2 combines with J gene TRBJ2-2; maybe TRBD2 (5 bases). CDR1 SNHLY and CDR2 FYNNEI come from the germline V gene. V was trimmed by 6 bases and J by 7 bases, leaving 18 bases between them. The CDR3 consists of 15 residues. This CDR3 reads CASRPGLSDVGELFF. Written as DNA, the CDR3 is TGTGCCAGCAGACCCGGACTTAGTGATGTCGGGGAGCTGTTTTTT. The variable domain in full, with the rest retrieved from reference TRBV2 and TRBJ2-2, is EPEVTQTPSHQVTQMGQEVILRCVPISNHLYFYWYRQILGQKVEFLVSFYNNEISEKSEIFDDQFSVERPDGSNFTLKIRSTKLEDSAMYFCASRPGLSDVGELFFGEGSRLTVL.

This chain's CDR3 is CASSWGTGDYGYTF. DNA for the CDR3: TGTGCCAGCAGTTGGGGAACAGGGGACTATGGCTACACCTTC. The chain recombines TRBV27 with TRBJ1-2, with 7 bases fitting TRBD1. The CDR3 length is 14 residues. Germline loops: CDR1 MNHEY, CDR2 SMNVEV (reference sequence). The J segment lost 3 bases and the V segment lost 4 bases, leaving 5 bases of the junction unmatched.

The genes are TRBV19 and TRBJ2-7; possibly TRBD2 for D (5 bases). Germline V CDR1 and CDR2: LNHDA, SQIVND (reference sequence). Deletions cut 9 bases from V and 7 bases from J, with 25 bases between. The CDR3 loop spans 15 amino acids. The CDR3: CASQYGRNPRGEQYF. Written as DNA, the CDR3 is TGTGCCAGCCAATACGGACGTAACCCTCGGGGAGAGCAGTACTTC.

This chain uses TRBV18 with TRBJ2-1; 16 bases match TRBD2. The CDR3 totals 20 residues. The ends lost 0 bases at V and 8 bases at J; junction bases unmatched: 13. Germline assignment: CDR1 KGHSH and CDR2 LQKENI. The CDR3 reads CASSPPMGLAGGLYIYEQFF. The CDR3 region has the DNA TGTGCCAGCTCACCACCGATGGGACTAGCGGGGGGGCTATATATATATGAGCAGTTCTTC.